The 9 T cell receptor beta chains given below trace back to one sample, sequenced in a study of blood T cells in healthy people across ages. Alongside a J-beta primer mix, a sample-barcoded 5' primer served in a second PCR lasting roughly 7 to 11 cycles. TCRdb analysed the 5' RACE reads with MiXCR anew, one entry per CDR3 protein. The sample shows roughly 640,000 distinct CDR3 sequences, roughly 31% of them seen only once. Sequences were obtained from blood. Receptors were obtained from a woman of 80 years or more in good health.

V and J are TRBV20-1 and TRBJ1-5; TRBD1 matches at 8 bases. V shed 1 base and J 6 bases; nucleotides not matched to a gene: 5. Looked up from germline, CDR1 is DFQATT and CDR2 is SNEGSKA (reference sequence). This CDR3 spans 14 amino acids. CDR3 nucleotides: TGCAGTGCTAGAGTGGGACAGGTCGGTCAGCCCCAGCATTTT. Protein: CSARVGQVGQPQHF.

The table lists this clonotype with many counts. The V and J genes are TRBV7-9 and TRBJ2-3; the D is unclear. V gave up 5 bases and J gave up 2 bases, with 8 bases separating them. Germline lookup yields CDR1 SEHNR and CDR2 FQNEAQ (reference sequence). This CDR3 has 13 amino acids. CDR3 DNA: TGTGCCAGCAGCGGGTCGGCCACAGATACGCAGTATTTT. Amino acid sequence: CASSGSATDTQYF.

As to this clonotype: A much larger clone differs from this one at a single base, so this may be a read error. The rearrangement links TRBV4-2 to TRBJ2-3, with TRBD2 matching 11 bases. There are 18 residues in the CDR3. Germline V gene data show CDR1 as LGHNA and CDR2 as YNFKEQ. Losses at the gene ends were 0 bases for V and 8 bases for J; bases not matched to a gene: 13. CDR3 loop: CASSQDGTSGFGLGTQYF. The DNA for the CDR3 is TGTGCCAGCAGCCAAGATGGGACTAGCGGATTTGGGTTGGGTACGCAGTATTTT.

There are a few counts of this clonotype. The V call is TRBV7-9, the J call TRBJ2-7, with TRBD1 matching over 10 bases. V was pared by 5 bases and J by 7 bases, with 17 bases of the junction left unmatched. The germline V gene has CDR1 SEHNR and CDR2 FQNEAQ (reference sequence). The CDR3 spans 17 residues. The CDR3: CASSTRDRGPPGEEQYF. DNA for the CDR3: TGTGCCAGCAGCACCCGGGACAGGGGCCCTCCGGGAGAGGAGCAGTACTTC.

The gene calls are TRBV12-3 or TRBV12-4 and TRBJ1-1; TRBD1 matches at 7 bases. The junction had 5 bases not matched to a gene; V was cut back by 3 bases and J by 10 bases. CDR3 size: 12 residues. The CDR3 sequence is CASSFTGAGAFF. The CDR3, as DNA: TGTGCCAGCAGTTTTACAGGGGCTGGAGCTTTCTTT.

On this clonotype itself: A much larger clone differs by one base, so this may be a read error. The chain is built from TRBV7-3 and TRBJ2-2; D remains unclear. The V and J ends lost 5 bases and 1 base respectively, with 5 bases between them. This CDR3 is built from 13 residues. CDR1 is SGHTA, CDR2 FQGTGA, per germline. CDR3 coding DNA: TGTGCCAGCAGCCCCTGGAACACCGGGGAGCTGTTTTTT. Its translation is CASSPWNTGELFF.

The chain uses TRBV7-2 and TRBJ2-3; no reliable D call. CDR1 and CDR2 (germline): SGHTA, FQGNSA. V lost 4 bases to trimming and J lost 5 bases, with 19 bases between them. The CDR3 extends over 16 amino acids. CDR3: CASSSPLRRIQDTQYF. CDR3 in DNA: TGTGCCAGCAGCTCCCCCCTGCGACGGATTCAAGATACGCAGTATTTT.

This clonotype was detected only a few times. CDR3 DNA sequence: TGCGCCAGCAGCCTCGGACAGGGGGCTTCTCAGCCCCAGCATTTT. This translates into CASSLGQGASQPQHF. The chain recombines TRBV4-1 with TRBJ1-5, with 11 bases that match TRBD1. Germline V gives CDR1 MGHRA, CDR2 YSYEKL. With V trimmed by 4 bases and J by 6 bases, 5 bases remained unmatched. The length of the CDR3 is 15 residues.

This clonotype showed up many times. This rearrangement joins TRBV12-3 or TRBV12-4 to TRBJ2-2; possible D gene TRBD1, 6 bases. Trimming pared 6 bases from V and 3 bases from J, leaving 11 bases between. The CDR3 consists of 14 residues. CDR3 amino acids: CASRRDTDTGELFF. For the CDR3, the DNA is TGTGCCAGCAGACGGGACACCGACACCGGGGAGCTGTTTTTT.